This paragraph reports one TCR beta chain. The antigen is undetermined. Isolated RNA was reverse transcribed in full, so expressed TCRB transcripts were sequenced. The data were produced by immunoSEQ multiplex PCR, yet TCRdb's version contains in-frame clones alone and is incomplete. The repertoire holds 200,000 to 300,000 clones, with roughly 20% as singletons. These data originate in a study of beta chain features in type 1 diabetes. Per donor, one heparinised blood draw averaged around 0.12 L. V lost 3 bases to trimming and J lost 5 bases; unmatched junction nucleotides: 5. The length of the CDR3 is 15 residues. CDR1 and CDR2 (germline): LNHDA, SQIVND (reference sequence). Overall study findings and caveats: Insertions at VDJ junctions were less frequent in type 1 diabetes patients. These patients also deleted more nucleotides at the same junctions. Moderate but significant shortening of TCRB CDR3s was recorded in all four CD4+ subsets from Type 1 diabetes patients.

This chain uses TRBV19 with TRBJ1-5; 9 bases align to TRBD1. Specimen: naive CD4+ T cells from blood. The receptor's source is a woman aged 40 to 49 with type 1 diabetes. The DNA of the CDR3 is TGTGCCAGTAGTATGGGACAGGGAGGCCATCAGCCCCAGCATTTT. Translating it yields CASSMGQGGHQPQHF.